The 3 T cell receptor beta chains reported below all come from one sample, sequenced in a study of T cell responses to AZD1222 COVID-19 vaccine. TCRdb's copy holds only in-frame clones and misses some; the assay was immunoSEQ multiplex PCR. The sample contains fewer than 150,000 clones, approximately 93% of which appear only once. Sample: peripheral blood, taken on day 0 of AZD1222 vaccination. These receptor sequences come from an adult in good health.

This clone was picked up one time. CDR3 sequence (DNA): TGTGCCAGCAGTCCCGGACTCTCCTATGGGGCGAACACTGAAGCTTTCTTT. This codes for CASSPGLSYGANTEAFF. The chain couples TRBV27 to TRBJ1-1; maybe TRBD1 (5 bases). This CDR3 has 17 amino acids. V lost 5 bases, J lost 1 base, and 20 bases lay in between. Germline lookup yields CDR1 MNHEY and CDR2 SMNVEV (reference sequence).

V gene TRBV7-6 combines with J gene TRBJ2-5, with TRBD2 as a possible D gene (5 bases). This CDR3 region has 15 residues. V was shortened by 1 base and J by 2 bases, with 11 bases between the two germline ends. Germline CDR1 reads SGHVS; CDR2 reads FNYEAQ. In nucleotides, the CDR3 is TGTGCCAGCAGCTTAGGAGGGAGCCGACAAGAGACCCAGTACTTC. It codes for CASSLGGSRQETQYF.

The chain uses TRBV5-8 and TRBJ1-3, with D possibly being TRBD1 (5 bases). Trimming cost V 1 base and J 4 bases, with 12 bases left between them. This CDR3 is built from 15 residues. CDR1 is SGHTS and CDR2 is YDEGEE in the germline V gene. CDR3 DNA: TGTGCCAGCAGCTTGAACGGACAACTCGGAAACACCATATATTTT. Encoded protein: CASSLNGQLGNTIYF.